This TCR beta chain was captured by sequencing in a study of blood T cell repertoires in COVID-19. Study summary: Whether acute or convalescent, the COVID-19 samples came from the United States, Italy and Spain. The analysed material was cDNA or gDNA that came from T cells, B-cell-depleted T cells, or PBMCs.

Per the study methods: Scientists estimated how many nucleated cells there were by amplifying reference gene primers. TCRdb keeps only in-frame clones here, not all; method: immunoSEQ multiplex PCR. The DNA was the basis for D and trimming; V, J and clone size are from that table. This sample yields roughly 260,000 clones, of which about 88% are seen a single time; roughly 4% belongs to the top ten. The V and J ends lost 4 bases and 5 bases respectively, with 27 bases between them. Germline loops: CDR1 SGHNT, CDR2 YYREEE (reference sequence). The CDR3 extends over 18 amino acids. This receptor was taken from a man aged 60 to 75 who had recovered from COVID-19. The material sequenced was peripheral blood. The chain joins TRBV5-4 to TRBJ2-5; TRBD1 is a possible D gene (9 bases). The CDR3 sequence is CASSRGRGDRALRETQYF. CDR3 bases: TGTGCCAGCAGCAGGGGGCGGGGGGACAGGGCCCTTCGGGAGACCCAGTACTTC.